Shown below are 17 T cell receptor beta chains from a single sample sequenced in a study of early T cells in non-severe SARS-CoV-2 infection. TCRdb reanalysed the 5' RACE reads using MiXCR and keeps one entry per CDR3 protein. The profile shows some 22,000 distinct CDR3 sequences, approximately 4.4% of them singletons. What was sequenced was whole blood. The receptors were sampled from an adult who was a healthcare worker with PCR-confirmed SARS-CoV-2 infection or an uninfected control (not recorded which).

The table lists this clonotype with many counts. This rearrangement joins TRBV4-3 to TRBJ2-7; 11 nucleotides match TRBD2. The V gene end was trimmed by 3 bases and the J gene end by 3 bases; junction bases not matched to a gene: 16. This CDR3 spans 19 amino acids. The germline V gene has CDR1 LGHNA and CDR2 YSLEER. The CDR3 region has the DNA TGCGCCAGCAGCCACCAACTCCCTCAAACTAGCGGGGGCCGCTACGAGCAGTACTTC. Its protein product is CASSHQLPQTSGGRYEQYF.

At least ten counts were recorded for this clonotype. The rearrangement links TRBV6-1 to TRBJ1-5; D is unclear. There are 14 residues in the CDR3. The V end was cut by 6 bases, the J end by 3 bases, with 12 bases between. From germline, CDR1 is MNHNS and CDR2 SASEGT. The CDR3 DNA sequence: TGTGCCAGCAGCGGGCCGTATCTCAATCAGCCCCAGCATTTT. Translating gives CASSGPYLNQPQHF.

The chain has TRBV6-5 and TRBJ1-1; TRBD1 might be the D (6 bases). The CDR3 runs 13 residues. The germline CDR1 and CDR2 sequences are MNHEY and SVGAGI. The V end lost 8 bases, the J end lost 4 bases, and 14 bases lay between the germline ends. As DNA, the CDR3 is TGTGCCAGCGAAGGGGGGTCGGGCACTGAAGCTTTCTTT. It yields the protein CASEGGSGTEAFF.

This clonotype was seen at least ten times. This chain joins TRBV18 and TRBJ1-6; D remains unclear. V shed 3 bases and J shed 6 bases, with 15 bases lying between them. CDR3 length: 16 residues. Germline V gene sequence: CDR1 KGHSH, CDR2 LQKENI. The DNA for the CDR3 is TGTGCCAGCTCACCCCGATCCAACGCCGCTAATTCACCCCTCCACTTT. Its protein is CASSPRSNAANSPLHF.

The chain recombines TRBV6-6 with TRBJ1-1; TRBD1 is a possible D gene (5 bases). This CDR3 spans 15 amino acids. Between the trimmed V and J ends, which lost 0 bases and 5 bases, there was a span of 13 bases. Germline V lookup: CDR1 MNHNY, CDR2 SVGAGI (reference sequence). In DNA form, the CDR3 reads TGTGCCAGCAGTTACTCGCCCCAGGGCGAGACTGAAGCTTTCTTT. It yields the protein CASSYSPQGETEAFF.

This clonotype was found many times. This chain uses TRBV12-3 or TRBV12-4 with TRBJ2-3; tentatively, D is TRBD1 or TRBD2 (5 bases each). Trimming pared 8 bases from V and 3 bases from J, leaving 21 bases between. CDR3 length equals 16 residues. CDR3: CASETGARVGTDTQYF. CDR3 in DNA: TGTGCCAGCGAAACTGGGGCGAGGGTAGGAACAGATACGCAGTATTTT.

This clonotype was observed a few times. The rearrangement uses TRBV4-2 and TRBJ2-7; 9 bases are a match to TRBD1. V lost 0 bases, J lost 6 bases, and 9 bases stayed unmatched. Germline V gene data show CDR1 as LGHNA and CDR2 as YNFKEQ. The CDR3 sequence is 16 residues long. Here the CDR3 DNA reads TGTGCCAGCAGCCAAGACGGACGGACAGGGGCCGGCGAGCAGTACTTC. Residues: CASSQDGRTGAGEQYF.

This clonotype was seen a few times. The genes are TRBV5-1 and TRBJ1-4, with TRBD1 matching 9 bases. Per germline, CDR1 SGHRS and CDR2 YFSETQ. The V gene end was trimmed by 0 bases and the J gene end by 8 bases; junction bases not matched to a gene: 8. The CDR3 spans 16 residues. CDR3 loop: CASSLDPGTGTEKLFF. Here the CDR3 DNA reads TGCGCCAGCAGCTTGGATCCCGGGACAGGGACGGAAAAACTGTTTTTT.

This clonotype was observed many times. The chain employs TRBV7-3 and TRBJ1-3, with D hard to call. V lost 9 bases and J lost 0, with 9 bases in between. CDR1 is SGHTA and CDR2 is FQGTGA in the germline V gene. The CDR3 consists of 13 residues. The CDR3 nucleotides are TGTGCCAGTAGTGAGAGCTCTGGAAACACCATATATTTT. This translates into CASSESSGNTIYF.

At least ten counts were recorded for this clonotype. The J gene is TRBJ1-1, the V gene TRBV7-2; D not resolved. This CDR3 has 14 residues. V gave up 3 bases and J gave up 3 bases, with 11 bases separating them. CDR1 is SGHTA, CDR2 FQGNSA, per germline. The CDR3 loop reads CASSFYDPDTEAFF. As DNA, the CDR3 is TGTGCCAGCAGCTTCTATGACCCAGACACTGAAGCTTTCTTT.

This clonotype is labeled medium-sized (0.01 to 0.1%). The gene calls are TRBV7-3 and TRBJ2-1, with TRBD2 as a possible D gene (6 bases). The V end was cut by 5 bases, the J end by 9 bases, with 23 bases between. CDR3 size: 16 residues. The V gene's germline CDR1 is SGHTA and CDR2 FQGTGA. CDR3 protein: CASSVLGPGVGGEQFF. CDR3 coding DNA: TGTGCCAGCAGCGTCCTCGGACCGGGGGTTGGGGGTGAGCAGTTCTTC. The variable domain in full, with the rest retrieved from reference TRBV7-3 and TRBJ2-1, is GAGVSQTPSNKVTEKGKYVELRCDPISGHTALYWYRQSLGQGPEFLIYFQGTGAADDSGLPNDRFFAVRPEGSVSTLKIQRTERGDSAVYLCASSVLGPGVGGEQFFGPGTRLTVL.

This clonotype came up many times. The J gene is TRBJ1-5, the V gene TRBV5-6; weak D call: TRBD1 (5 bases). Germline CDR1 SGHDT, CDR2 YYEEEE. V was trimmed by 2 bases and J by 5 bases, leaving 8 bases between them. The CDR3 is 13 residues long. CDR3 sequence: CASSFREDQPQHF. The CDR3, as DNA: TGTGCCAGCAGCTTCAGGGAGGATCAGCCCCAGCATTTT.

This clonotype was seen repeatedly, ten times or more. The chain links TRBV12-3 or TRBV12-4 to TRBJ2-2; TRBD1 matches 9 bases. V was pared by 4 bases and J by 0 bases, with 3 bases of the junction left unmatched. There are 16 residues in the CDR3. The CDR3 is CASSWDRVANTGELFF. In nucleotides, the CDR3 is TGTGCCAGCAGTTGGGACAGGGTAGCGAACACCGGGGAGCTGTTTTTT.

The chain has TRBV29-1 and TRBJ1-4; D unresolved. Germline assignment: CDR1 SQVTM and CDR2 ANQGSEA. Trimming took 4 bases from V and 3 from J, leaving 9 bases between them. The CDR3 extends over 13 amino acids. This CDR3 reads CSVVDWSNEKLFF. CDR3 in DNA: TGCAGCGTTGTGGACTGGTCTAATGAAAAACTGTTTTTT.

The sample holds many counts of this clonotype. The rearrangement uses TRBV9 and TRBJ2-3; TRBD2 is a possible D gene (6 bases). This CDR3 comprises 14 residues. Germline loops: CDR1 SGDLS, CDR2 YYNGEE. The V gene lost 0 bases and the J gene lost 3 bases, with 8 bases spanning the gap. Here the CDR3 reads CASSVGLETDTQYF. CDR3 in DNA: TGTGCCAGCAGCGTAGGACTAGAAACAGATACGCAGTATTTT.

This clonotype has a count of ten or more. V is TRBV2 and J is TRBJ1-5, with D perhaps matching TRBD1 (5 bases). The CDR3 is 13 residues long. Trimming took 5 bases from V and 6 from J, leaving 11 bases between them. Germline lookup yields CDR1 SNHLY and CDR2 FYNNEI. CDR3 region: CASSLGEGQPQHF. The DNA for the CDR3 is TGTGCCAGCAGTTTGGGGGAGGGTCAGCCCCAGCATTTT.

Only a few counts were recorded for this clonotype. This chain connects TRBV3-1 to TRBJ1-5; 9 bases map to TRBD1. Germline V lookup: CDR1 LGHDT, CDR2 YNNKEL (reference sequence). V was pared by 4 bases and J by 2 bases, with 9 bases of the junction left unmatched. This CDR3 has 17 residues. The CDR3 loop reads CASSLRPQGAGNQPQHF. The DNA of the CDR3 is TGTGCCAGCAGCCTCAGACCACAGGGGGCAGGCAATCAGCCCCAGCATTTT.